Following are 19 T cell receptor beta chains from one sample sequenced in a study of shared clonotypes between healthy human individuals (TCRdb year 2020). For the CD8 naive samples, CD45RO-negative cells were positively selected for CCR7, yielding a CD45RA+CCR7+ population from which TemRA cells were excluded. To prepare the library, the immunoSEQ multiplex PCR assay was applied. Held by TCRdb, this immuneACCESS table contains in-frame sequences only and omits some clones. Under half of the omission traces to an unresolved V gene where checked; the cause of the rest is unknown. Here the sample has 760,000 or so clones; just over 95% occur a single time. About 0.25% of the sample is taken by the ten largest. Sequenced input: naive CD8+ T cells sorted from blood. According to the study, the label for this sample's cell subset or site signals: CD45RA+CCR7+. These receptors were obtained from a man aged 30 to 45 in good health.

Concerning this clone itself: At one of its ends the junction is not consistent with the germline gene, which may arise from a read error. The chain is built from TRBV4-3 and TRBJ2-1, with 9 bases that match TRBD2. The CDR3 loop spans 16 amino acids. From germline, CDR1 is LGHNA and CDR2 YSLEER. The CDR3 DNA follows: TGCGCCAGCAGCAAAGATCGCGGGGGGGCTGGCAATGAGCAGTTCTTC. Its translation is CASSKDRGGAGNEQFF.

DNA of the CDR3: TGCGCCAGCAGCCCAAGGGACGGCGACAATGAGCAGTTCTTC. Translation: CASSPRDGDNEQFF. The chain has TRBV4-1 and TRBJ2-1; D is possibly TRBD1 or TRBD2 (5 bases each). The CDR3 runs 14 residues. Looked up from germline, CDR1 is MGHRA and CDR2 is YSYEKL. Trimming left V 4 bases short and J 5 bases short, with 12 bases between.

The V call is TRBV28, the J call TRBJ2-3; 10 bases are a match to TRBD1. Trimming cost V 6 bases and J 3 bases; bases outside gene matches: 18. Germline CDR1 reads MDHEN; CDR2 reads SYDVKM. The CDR3 runs 19 residues. This CDR3 reads CASSRQVIYGTGVTDTQYF. In DNA form, the CDR3 reads TGTGCCAGCAGCCGACAAGTCATCTACGGGACAGGGGTAACAGATACGCAGTATTTT.

The chain recombines TRBV27 with TRBJ2-3; 10 bases are a match to TRBD2. With V trimmed by 5 bases and J by 0 bases, 5 bases remained unmatched. Per germline, CDR1 MNHEY and CDR2 SMNVEV (reference sequence). This CDR3 has 16 amino acids. CDR3 residues: CASSHGLAESTDTQYF. The CDR3 DNA reads as TGTGCCAGCAGTCACGGACTAGCGGAAAGCACAGATACGCAGTATTTT.

This clone was seen only once. V usage is TRBV27 and J usage is TRBJ2-7, with 7 bases matching TRBD2. Germline V CDR1 and CDR2: MNHEY, SMNVEV (reference sequence). The V segment lost 2 bases and the J segment 6 bases; nucleotides outside the gene matches: 7. The CDR3 covers 14 residues. As DNA, the CDR3 is TGTGCCAGCAGTTTAGGACTAGAGGGTCGCGAGCAGTACTTC. Amino acids: CASSLGLEGREQYF.

This CDR3 is CAWSASDSPEQYF. CDR3 DNA: TGTGCCTGGAGTGCCTCGGACTCGCCCGAGCAGTACTTC. The chain is built from TRBV30 and TRBJ2-7; a possible D gene is TRBD2 (5 bases). There are 13 residues in the CDR3. CDR1 and CDR2 from the germline V gene are GTSNPN and SVGIG (reference sequence). Trimming took 1 base from V and 6 from J, leaving 13 bases between them.

CDR3 loop: CASSHDRAETQYF. The CDR3 DNA sequence: TGTGCCAGCAGTCACGACAGGGCAGAGACCCAGTACTTC. The chain is built from TRBV5-4 and TRBJ2-5; TRBD1 matches at 7 bases. Germline V gene sequence: CDR1 SGHNT, CDR2 YYREEE (reference sequence). V was clipped by 5 bases and J by 4 bases; unmatched bases: 5. This CDR3 region has 13 residues.

The V and J genes are TRBV13 and TRBJ1-3; D is unresolved. Germline CDR1 is PRHDT and CDR2 is FYEKMQ (reference sequence). Trimming pared 4 bases from V and 0 bases from J, leaving 13 bases between. The CDR3 length is 16 residues. CDR3 bases: TGTGCCAGCAGCTCATCGGGCTATGACTCTGGAAACACCATATATTTT. Protein product: CASSSSGYDSGNTIYF.

V gene TRBV7-9 combines with J gene TRBJ2-1; possibly TRBD2 for D (6 bases). The germline CDR1 and CDR2 sequences are SEHNR and FQNEAQ (reference sequence). The V and J ends lost 5 bases and 5 bases respectively, with 16 bases between them. This CDR3 spans 15 amino acids. In DNA form, the CDR3 reads TGTGCCAGCAGCCTACCCAATAGCGGAGACAATGAGCAGTTCTTC. Translating it yields CASSLPNSGDNEQFF. The full variable domain, with the rest looked up from reference TRBV7-9 and TRBJ2-1, is DTGVSQNPRHKITKRGQNVTFRCDPISEHNRLYWYRQTLGQGPEFLTYFQNEAQLEKSRLLSDRFSAERPKGSFSTLEIQRTEQGDSAMYLCASSLPNSGDNEQFFGPGTRLTVL.

This chain connects TRBV4-1 to TRBJ1-1; D ambiguous. CDR1 is MGHRA and CDR2 is YSYEKL in the germline V gene. This CDR3 contains 13 residues. Trimming pared 4 bases from V and 0 bases from J, leaving 6 bases between. The CDR3 region has the DNA TGCGCCAGCAGCCGTCAAATGAACACTGAAGCTTTCTTT. It yields the protein CASSRQMNTEAFF.

The V gene is TRBV6-5, the J gene TRBJ2-1; D call uncertain. The CDR3 sequence is 13 residues long. The V gene lost 4 bases and the J gene lost 2 bases, with 6 bases spanning the gap. CDR1 and CDR2 from the germline V gene are MNHEY and SVGAGI. Here the CDR3 DNA reads TGTGCCAGCAGTTCGGCACCCTACAATGAGCAGTTCTTC. Translating it yields CASSSAPYNEQFF.

The rearrangement uses TRBV7-9 and TRBJ1-5; D is unclear. This CDR3 contains 13 residues. Germline V gene data show CDR1 as SEHNR and CDR2 as FQNEAQ (reference sequence). Trimming took 1 base from V and 0 from J, leaving 1 base between them. As DNA, the CDR3 is TGTGCCAGCAGCTTAGTTAGCAATCAGCCCCAGCATTTT. It is translated as CASSLVSNQPQHF.

This clone has a handful of counts. The chain is built from TRBV5-1 and TRBJ1-5; D call uncertain. Trimming stripped 0 bases from V and 5 bases from J, with 6 bases between. Germline loops: CDR1 SGHRS, CDR2 YFSETQ. This CDR3 spans 13 amino acids. The CDR3 sequence is CASSLAVDQPQHF. The CDR3 DNA reads TGCGCCAGCAGCTTGGCCGTAGATCAGCCCCAGCATTTT.

The CDR3, as DNA: TGTGCCAGTAGGATGACTAGTTCGGGTGAGCAGTTCTTC. Translation gives CASRMTSSGEQFF. The chain is built from TRBV19 and TRBJ2-1; tentative D call: TRBD2 (6 bases). The V and J ends lost 6 bases and 9 bases respectively, with 15 bases between them. Germline lookup yields CDR1 LNHDA and CDR2 SQIVND (reference sequence). This CDR3 contains 13 residues.

The rearrangement uses TRBV9 and TRBJ2-7; D possibly corresponds to TRBD2 (5 bases). Trimming took off 4 bases at V and 5 bases at J, with 13 bases between the two ends. This CDR3 has 13 amino acids. Germline V CDR1 and CDR2: SGDLS, YYNGEE. DNA of the CDR3: TGTGCCAGCAGCCCTACTAGTTCGGACGAGCAGTACTTC. Translated: CASSPTSSDEQYF.

For the CDR3, the DNA is TGTGCCAGCAGTCAACGACAGCTCGCGGGAGAGCCCCAGCATTTT. It translates to CASSQRQLAGEPQHF. The genes are TRBV6-1 and TRBJ1-5; D possibly corresponds to TRBD1 (5 bases). V was shortened by 5 bases and J by 8 bases, with 19 bases between the two germline ends. CDR3 length: 15 residues. Germline-derived CDR1 and CDR2 are MNHNS and SASEGT.

The chain carries TRBV27 and TRBJ2-7; D gene uncertain. V lost 6 bases and J 4 bases, leaving 10 bases between the germline ends. The length of the CDR3 is 12 residues. The germline CDR1 and CDR2 sequences are MNHEY and SMNVEV (reference sequence). The CDR3 region has the DNA TGTGCCAGCAGCCAAACCCGTTACGAGCAGTACTTC. Its translation: CASSQTRYEQYF.

The rearrangement uses TRBV11-1 and TRBJ2-5; D is uncertain. The CDR3 covers 13 residues. Trimming took off 4 bases at V and 0 bases at J, with 6 bases between the two ends. CDR1 is SGHAT and CDR2 is FQDESV in the germline V gene (reference sequence). The chain's CDR3 is CASSYMNQETQYF. The DNA for the CDR3 is TGTGCCAGCAGCTATATGAACCAAGAGACCCAGTACTTC. Complete variable domain (other parts from reference TRBV11-1 and TRBJ2-5): EAEVAQSPRYKITEKSQAVAFWCDPISGHATLYWYRQILGQGPELLVQFQDESVVDDSQLPKDRFSAERLKGVDSTLKIQPAELGDSAMYLCASSYMNQETQYFGPGTRLLVL.

The CDR3 spells CASRVGSFYEQYF. CDR3 DNA sequence: TGCGCCAGCAGAGTTGGCAGTTTCTACGAGCAGTACTTC. The rearrangement uses TRBV5-1 and TRBJ2-7, with D unresolved. The CDR3 runs to 13 residues. CDR1 and CDR2 from the germline V gene are SGHRS and YFSETQ. The V end lost 5 bases, the J end lost 3 bases, and 12 bases lay between the germline ends.